The 20 T cell receptor beta chains given below trace back to one sample, sequenced in a study of cytomegalovirus exposure and HLA in healthy donors. The PCR used 60 Vbeta and 13 Jbeta primers. Clones were sequenced by immunoSEQ multiplex PCR, and TCRdb holds only the in-frame ones, with some missing. The sample includes roughly 110,000 clones, about 80% of them seen just once. The sample consisted of PBMCs. The receptors derive from a woman under 40 in good health and CMV-seropositive.

This chain uses TRBV19 with TRBJ2-3; 13 nucleotides match TRBD2. J gave up 4 bases and V 10 bases, and 5 bases lay outside the gene matches. This CDR3 has 14 amino acids. Germline V lookup: CDR1 LNHDA, CDR2 SQIVND (reference sequence). The CDR3 DNA sequence: TGTGCCACCTGGACTAGCGGGGGTTCAGATACGCAGTATTTT. Its protein is CATWTSGGSDTQYF.

This chain uses TRBV6-6 with TRBJ1-1; D remains unclear. This CDR3 region has 12 residues. Trimming took 4 bases from V and 11 from J, leaving 14 bases between them. Per germline, CDR1 MNHNY and CDR2 SVGAGI (reference sequence). CDR3 coding DNA: TGTGCCAGCAGTTCCGACACCATGGCTGCTTTCTTT. Its translation: CASSSDTMAAFF.

This clone was detected only once. The chain is built from TRBV27 and TRBJ2-1; 12 bases map to TRBD2. CDR3 length: 16 residues. CDR1 MNHEY and CDR2 SMNVEV come from the germline V gene (reference sequence). V was clipped by 5 bases and J by 7 bases; unmatched bases: 9. CDR3 sequence (DNA): TGTGCCAGCAGTCCGCTGGGACTAGCGGGCCAGAATGAGCAGTTCTTC. The encoded protein is CASSPLGLAGQNEQFF.

The rearrangement joins TRBV28 to TRBJ1-4; D is possibly TRBD1 (6 bases). This CDR3 contains 14 residues. In germline, CDR1 is MDHEN, CDR2 SYDVKM. Trimming cost V 8 bases and J 8 bases, with 18 bases left between them. This CDR3 reads CASAPQGLGEKLFF. CDR3 in DNA: TGTGCCAGCGCCCCACAGGGCTTAGGAGAAAAACTGTTTTTT.

The chain couples TRBV6-5 to TRBJ1-3, with 7 bases fitting TRBD1. Trimming cost V 4 bases and J 2 bases; bases outside gene matches: 2. The germline CDR1 and CDR2 sequences are MNHEY and SVGAGI. This CDR3 is 14 amino acids long. This CDR3 is CASSSRGAGNTIYF. CDR3 coding DNA: TGTGCCAGCAGTTCCAGGGGGGCTGGAAACACCATATATTTT.

The rearrangement links TRBV4-1 to TRBJ2-1, with unresolved D. The CDR3 loop spans 12 amino acids. CDR1 MGHRA and CDR2 YSYEKL come from the germline V gene. V lost 0 bases and J lost 6, with 3 bases in between. This CDR3 reads CASSQDLNEQFF. As DNA, the CDR3 is TGCGCCAGCAGCCAAGATCTCAATGAGCAGTTCTTC.

As to this clone: One end of the junction fails to match germline, which may point to a read error. V usage is TRBV19 and J usage is TRBJ2-1, with 14 bases that match TRBD2. CDR1 is LNHDA and CDR2 is SQIVND in the germline V gene (reference sequence). CDR3 length equals 17 residues. The CDR3 loop reads CAGRGTSGRSTYNEQFF. The CDR3 coding sequence is TGTGCCGGTAGGGGGACTAGCGGGAGATCAACCTACAATGAGCAGTTCTTC.

The rearrangement joins TRBV11-3 to TRBJ2-5; D unclear. The CDR3 totals 14 residues. CDR1 SGHNT and CDR2 YENEEA come from the germline V gene. V gave up 1 base and J gave up 4 bases, with 10 bases separating them. The CDR3 region has the DNA TGTGCCAGCAGCTTAGGCGGAATTAGAGAGACCCAGTACTTC. It codes for CASSLGGIRETQYF.

V and J are TRBV13 and TRBJ1-2; D may be TRBD1 (5 bases). V was pared by 5 bases and J by 2 bases, with 15 bases between. CDR1 is PRHDT and CDR2 is FYEKMQ in the germline V gene (reference sequence). CDR3 length: 15 residues. The CDR3 bases are TGTGCCAGCAGCCCCGCCCGACAGTTAAACTATGGCTACACCTTC. This gives the protein CASSPARQLNYGYTF.

The chain employs TRBV5-1 and TRBJ1-1, with 7 bases lining up with TRBD1. CDR3 size: 15 residues. The V segment lost 5 bases and the J segment 6 bases; nucleotides outside the gene matches: 13. Germline V gene lookup returns CDR1 SGHRS and CDR2 YFSETQ. CDR3 in DNA: TGCGCCAGCAGTCCGGGTGGAGGGGGCGACCCTGAAGCTTTCTTT. It translates to CASSPGGGGDPEAFF.

The chain links TRBV5-6 to TRBJ2-1, with TRBD2 matching 13 bases. Germline V gene lookup returns CDR1 SGHDT and CDR2 YYEEEE. The ends lost 4 bases at V and 1 base at J; junction bases unmatched: 2. This CDR3 region has 16 residues. The CDR3 reads CASSLGLAGSYNEQFF. The DNA of the CDR3 is TGTGCCAGCAGCCTGGGACTAGCGGGGTCCTACAATGAGCAGTTCTTC.

J is TRBJ1-4 and V is TRBV4-1, with D perhaps matching TRBD1 (5 bases). CDR1 is MGHRA, CDR2 YSYEKL, per germline. The CDR3 is 16 residues long. The V end was cut by 6 bases, the J end by 7 bases, with 21 bases between. The DNA of the CDR3 is TGCGCCAGCAGGACACCGAGGAGCCAGGGAGGTGAAAAACTGTTTTTT. This sequence encodes CASRTPRSQGGEKLFF.

This clone was detected only a few times. The chain combines TRBV18 with TRBJ2-1; D not resolved. The germline V and J ends were trimmed by 3 bases and 1 base, with 10 bases remaining between them. CDR3 length: 15 residues. CDR1 is KGHSH, CDR2 LQKENI, per germline. The CDR3: CASSPAEFSYNEQFF. The CDR3 DNA reads TGTGCCAGCTCACCCGCGGAATTTTCCTACAATGAGCAGTTCTTC.

This clone came up once. The chain recombines TRBV19 with TRBJ2-3; possibly TRBD2 for D (6 bases). Trimming removed 10 bases from V and 5 bases from J, with 13 bases in between. Germline V gene lookup returns CDR1 LNHDA and CDR2 SQIVND (reference sequence). The length of the CDR3 is 12 residues. The CDR3 sequence is CATSSGGDTQYF. As DNA, the CDR3 is TGTGCCACCTCGTCCGGGGGAGATACGCAGTATTTT.

The chain carries TRBV2 and TRBJ2-2; D remains ambiguous. Between the trimmed V and J ends, which lost 5 bases and 0 bases, there was a span of 10 bases. Per the germline V gene, CDR1 is SNHLY and CDR2 is FYNNEI. The CDR3 contains 15 residues. CDR3 sequence: CASSIRVSNTGELFF. As DNA, the CDR3 is TGTGCCAGCAGTATACGGGTGTCGAACACCGGGGAGCTGTTTTTT.

V usage is TRBV7-2 and J usage is TRBJ1-1; D is ambiguous. V lost 4 bases and J lost 0, with 15 bases in between. This CDR3 has 16 amino acids. CDR1 SGHTA and CDR2 FQGNSA come from the germline V gene. This CDR3 is CASSSPPWPLNTEAFF. CDR3 coding DNA: TGTGCCAGCAGCTCACCCCCGTGGCCACTGAACACTGAAGCTTTCTTT.

The chain links TRBV9 to TRBJ2-7, with TRBD1 matching 10 bases. Germline V lookup: CDR1 SGDLS, CDR2 YYNGEE. This CDR3 is 14 amino acids long. Losses at the gene ends were 3 bases for V and 9 bases for J; bases not matched to a gene: 9. The CDR3 nucleotides read TGTGCCAGCAGCGAACCGGGACAGGGGAATCGGCAGTACTTC. Translation: CASSEPGQGNRQYF.

This clone appeared once. The genes are TRBV18 and TRBJ1-6; 8 bases are a match to TRBD1. CDR1 KGHSH and CDR2 LQKENI come from the germline V gene. This CDR3 spans 19 amino acids. Unmatched junction bases numbered 8, after V lost 1 base and J lost 0 bases. CDR3 residues: CASSPLGQGLSSYNSPLHF. Written as DNA, the CDR3 is TGTGCCAGCTCACCACTAGGACAGGGATTGAGCTCCTATAATTCACCCCTCCACTTT.

The chain is built from TRBV27 and TRBJ2-7, with 8 positions matching TRBD2. The germline CDR1 and CDR2 sequences are MNHEY and SMNVEV (reference sequence). This CDR3 contains 14 residues. Trimming at V came to 5 bases and at J to 2 bases, leaving 5 bases not matched to a gene. This CDR3 reads CASSLGGGPYEQYF. The CDR3 DNA sequence: TGTGCCAGCAGTCTCGGGGGGGGGCCCTACGAGCAGTACTTC.

V gene TRBV7-9 combines with J gene TRBJ2-7, with D possibly being TRBD2 (5 bases). Looked up from germline, CDR1 is SEHNR and CDR2 is FQNEAQ (reference sequence). The V and J ends lost 5 bases and 2 bases respectively, with 13 bases between them. This CDR3 has 14 residues. CDR3 bases: TGTGCCAGCAGCCCTGGACTGCCTACCTACGAGCAGTACTTC. Its translation: CASSPGLPTYEQYF. The entire variable domain, with the rest obtained from reference TRBV7-9 and TRBJ2-7, is as follows: DTGVSQNPRHKITKRGQNVTFRCDPISEHNRLYWYRQTLGQGPEFLTYFQNEAQLEKSRLLSDRFSAERPKGSFSTLEIQRTEQGDSAMYLCASSPGLPTYEQYFGPGTRLTVT.